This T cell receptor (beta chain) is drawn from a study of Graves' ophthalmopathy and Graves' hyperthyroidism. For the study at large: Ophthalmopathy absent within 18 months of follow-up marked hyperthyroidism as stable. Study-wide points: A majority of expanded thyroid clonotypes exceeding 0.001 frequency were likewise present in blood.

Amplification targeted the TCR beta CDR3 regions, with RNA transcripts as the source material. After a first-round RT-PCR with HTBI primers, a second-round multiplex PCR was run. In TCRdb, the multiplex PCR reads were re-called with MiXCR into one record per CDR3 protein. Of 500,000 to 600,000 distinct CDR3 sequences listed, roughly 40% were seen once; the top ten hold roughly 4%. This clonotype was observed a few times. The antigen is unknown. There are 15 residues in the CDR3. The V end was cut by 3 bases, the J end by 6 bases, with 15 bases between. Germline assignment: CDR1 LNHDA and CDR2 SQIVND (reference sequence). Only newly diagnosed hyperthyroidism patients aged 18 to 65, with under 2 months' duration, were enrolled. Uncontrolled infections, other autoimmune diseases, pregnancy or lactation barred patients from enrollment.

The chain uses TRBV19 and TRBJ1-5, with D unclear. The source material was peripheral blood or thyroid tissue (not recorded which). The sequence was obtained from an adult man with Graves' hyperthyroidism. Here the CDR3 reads CASSILVPISQPQHF. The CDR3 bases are TGTGCCAGTAGTATTCTTGTCCCGATCAGTCAGCCCCAGCATTTT.